This T cell receptor beta chain was captured by sequencing in a study of cytomegalovirus exposure and HLA in healthy donors. Study-wide findings and caveats: An observed cluster of highly shared sequence variants was recorded as a likely sequencing artifact. Three chains linked to CMV were shown in vitro to be specific for CMV antigens. There were 150 or so TCR beta chains listed as cytomegalovirus-associated. Accurate HLA-A and HLA-B prediction from TCR beta sequences was reported for most subjects.

A note on this clone: Its target is unknown.

The CDR3 covers 14 residues. V lost 4 bases, J lost 3 bases, and 6 bases stayed unmatched. It was with 60 Vbeta and 13 Jbeta primers that the PCR ran. Sequencing was performed with immunoSEQ multiplex PCR; in TCRdb, only in-frame clones are kept and a portion is missing. The sample lists about 110,000 clones; about 84% were seen once. Material for sequencing was PBMCs. The TCR was taken from a man aged 25-45 years in good health and CMV-seronegative. The rearrangement uses TRBV5-3 and TRBJ2-7; 8 nucleotides line up with TRBD1. TRBV5-3 is assigned to the ORF class and has an uncertain function. The CDR3 spells CARSGGQGHYEQYF. The CDR3 bases are TGTGCCAGAAGCGGTGGACAGGGCCACTACGAGCAGTACTTC.